This TCR beta chain was observed in a study of blood T cell repertoires in COVID-19. Across the study: Acute and convalescent COVID-19 specimens originated in the United States, Italy and Spain.

In the authors' workflow: How many nucleated cells were present was estimated from reference gene primer amplification. The assay was immunoSEQ multiplex PCR, and TCRdb's table has in-frame clones only and misses some. V and J calls and clone size are given by that table; D and trimming were obtained from the DNA. The sample lists around 190,000 clones; roughly 76% were seen once. This clonotype was sampled from a woman aged 40 to 49 with COVID-19, enrolled during active disease. The sample consisted of peripheral blood.

In DNA, the CDR3 is TGTGCCAGCAGCGTAGACTCATATAGCAATCAGCCCCAGCATTTT. Translated: CASSVDSYSNQPQHF. This rearrangement joins TRBV9 to TRBJ1-5; no clear D gene. Trimming stripped 0 bases from V and 0 bases from J, with 7 bases between. The CDR3 has 15 residues. Germline CDR1 is SGDLS and CDR2 is YYNGEE.